This T cell receptor (beta chain) was recovered during a study of blood T cell repertoires in COVID-19. Across the whole study: Material from acute and convalescent COVID-19 was sourced from the United States, Italy and Spain. Sources were T cells, B-cell-depleted T cells, or PBMCs; the material itself was cDNA or gDNA.

During active infection, Seattle patients enrolled and were then monitored through disease. As processed by the authors: Amplification of reference gene primers provided the estimated nucleated cell counts. Profiled with immunoSEQ multiplex PCR; TCRdb holds only in-frame clones, not every one. V and J calls and clone size follow that table, whereas D and trimming were derived from the DNA. This sample has under 95,000 clones, with approximately 85% found just once. The CDR3 extends over 15 amino acids. The germline V gene encodes CDR1 LNHDA and CDR2 SQIVND (reference sequence). In regard to this clone: An end of the junction does not agree with germline; a read error may underlie this.

The source of this sequence is a man in his fifties with COVID-19, enrolled during active disease. This sequence joins TRBV19 and TRBJ1-1; no firm D call. What was sequenced was peripheral blood. The CDR3 loop reads CASSIGPGGNAEAFF. The CDR3 coding sequence is TGTGCCAGTAGTATAGGTCCAGGAGGGAACGCTGAAGCTTTCTTT. Full variable domain (missing parts from reference TRBV19 and TRBJ1-1): DGGITQSPKYLFRKEGQNVTLSCEQNLNHDAMYWYRQDPGQGLRLIYYSQIVNDFQKGDIAEGYSVSREKKESFPLTVTSAQKNPTAFYLCASSIGPGGNAEAFFGQGTRLTVV.